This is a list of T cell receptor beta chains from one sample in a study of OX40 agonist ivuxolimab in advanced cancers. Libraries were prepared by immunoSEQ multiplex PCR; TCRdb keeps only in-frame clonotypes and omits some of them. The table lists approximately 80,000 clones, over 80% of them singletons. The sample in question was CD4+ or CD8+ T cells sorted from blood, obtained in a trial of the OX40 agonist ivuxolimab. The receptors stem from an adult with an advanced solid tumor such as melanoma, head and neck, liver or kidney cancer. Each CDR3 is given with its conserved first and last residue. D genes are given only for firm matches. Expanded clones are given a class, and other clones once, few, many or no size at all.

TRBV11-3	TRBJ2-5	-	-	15	CASSLIRGRGQTQYF	TGTGCCAGCAGCTTAATACGAGGGAGGGGGCAGACCCAGTACTTC
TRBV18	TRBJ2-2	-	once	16	CASSQTANPNTGELFF	TGTGCCAGCTCACAAACAGCTAATCCGAACACCGGGGAGCTGTTTTTT
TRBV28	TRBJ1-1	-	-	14	CASSWGSLNTEAFF	TGTGCCAGCAGTTGGGGGAGCCTTAACACTGAAGCTTTCTTT
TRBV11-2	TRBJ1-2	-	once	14	CASSLERVDYGYTF	TGTGCCAGCAGCTTAGAGAGGGTTGACTATGGCTACACCTTC
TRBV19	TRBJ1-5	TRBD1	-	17	CASVGTVEINSNQPQHF	TGTGCCAGTGTCGGGACAGTGGAGATCAATAGCAATCAGCCCCAGCATTTT
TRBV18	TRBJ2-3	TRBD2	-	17	CASTSTLAGYDTDTQYF	TGTGCCAGCACTTCCACCCTAGCGGGGTATGACACAGATACGCAGTATTTT
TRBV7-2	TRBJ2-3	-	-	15	CASSLVPGFTDTQYF	TGTGCCAGCAGCTTAGTCCCAGGGTTCACAGATACGCAGTATTTT
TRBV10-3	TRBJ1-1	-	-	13	CAISETENTEAFF	TGTGCCATCAGTGAGACAGAGAACACTGAAGCTTTCTTT
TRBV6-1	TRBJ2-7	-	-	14	CASRADLTPYEQYF	TGTGCCAGCAGGGCAGACCTAACTCCCTACGAGCAGTACTTC
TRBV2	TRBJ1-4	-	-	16	CASSELGEGANEKLFF	TGTGCCAGCAGTGAGTTAGGGGAGGGAGCTAATGAAAAACTGTTTTTT
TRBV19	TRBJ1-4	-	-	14	CASSRGLTNEKLFF	TGTGCCAGTAGTAGAGGGCTAACTAATGAAAAACTGTTTTTT
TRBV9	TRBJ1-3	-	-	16	CASSVGGTGAGNTIYF	TGTGCCAGCAGCGTAGGTGGTACGGGCGCTGGAAACACCATATATTTT
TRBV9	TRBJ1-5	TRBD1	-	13	CASRGQENQPQHF	TGTGCCAGCCGAGGACAGGAAAATCAGCCCCAGCATTTT
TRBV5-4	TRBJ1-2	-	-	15	CASSSPLSQGNGYTF	TGTGCCAGCAGCTCGCCTCTAAGTCAGGGGAATGGCTACACCTTC
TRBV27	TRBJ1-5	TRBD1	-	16	CASSPWTGKGNQPQHF	TGTGCCAGCAGTCCTTGGACAGGGAAGGGCAATCAGCCCCAGCATTTT
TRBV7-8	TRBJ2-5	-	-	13	CASSRRPGETQYF	TGTGCCAGCAGCCGACGACCAGGGGAGACCCAGTACTTC
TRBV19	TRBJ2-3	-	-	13	CASSISVGDTQYF	TGTGCCAGTAGTATATCCGTTGGAGATACGCAGTATTTT
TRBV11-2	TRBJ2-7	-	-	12	CASSLPGPEQYF	TGTGCCAGCAGCCTGCCAGGGCCCGAGCAGTACTTC
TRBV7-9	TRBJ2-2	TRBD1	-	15	CASSLPGGSGGELFF	TGTGCCAGCAGCTTACCAGGGGGCAGCGGCGGGGAGCTGTTTTTT
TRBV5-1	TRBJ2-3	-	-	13	CASSFVGTDTQYF	TGCGCCAGCAGCTTCGTAGGGACAGATACGCAGTATTTT
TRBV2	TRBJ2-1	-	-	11	CASSVVNEQFF	TGTGCCAGCAGTGTCGTAAATGAGCAGTTCTTC
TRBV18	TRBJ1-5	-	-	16	CASSPPMGQGNQPQHF	TGTGCCAGCTCACCACCAATGGGGCAGGGCAATCAGCCCCAGCATTTT
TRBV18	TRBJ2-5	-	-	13	CASSRSPQETQYF	TGTGCCAGCTCCCGCTCCCCCCAAGAGACCCAGTACTTC
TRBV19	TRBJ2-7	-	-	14	CASSITRSPYEQYF	TGTGCCAGTAGTATAACGAGGAGCCCCTACGAGCAGTACTTC